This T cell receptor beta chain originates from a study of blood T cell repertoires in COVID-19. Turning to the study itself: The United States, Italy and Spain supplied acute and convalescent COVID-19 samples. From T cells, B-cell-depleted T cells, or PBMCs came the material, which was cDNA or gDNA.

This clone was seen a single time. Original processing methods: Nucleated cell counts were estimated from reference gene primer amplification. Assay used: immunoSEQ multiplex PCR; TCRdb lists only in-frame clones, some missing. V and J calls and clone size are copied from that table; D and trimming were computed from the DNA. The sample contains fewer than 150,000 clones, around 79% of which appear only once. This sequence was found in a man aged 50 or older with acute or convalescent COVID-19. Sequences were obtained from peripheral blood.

CDR3: CASNRDRASEAFF. The CDR3 DNA sequence: TGTGCCAGCAACCGGGACAGGGCCTCTGAAGCTTTCTTT. This chain links TRBV6-5 with TRBJ1-1; 9 nucleotides line up with TRBD1. The ends lost 7 bases at V and 6 bases at J; junction bases unmatched: 6. This CDR3 has 13 residues. Germline CDR1 and CDR2: MNHEY and SVGAGI.